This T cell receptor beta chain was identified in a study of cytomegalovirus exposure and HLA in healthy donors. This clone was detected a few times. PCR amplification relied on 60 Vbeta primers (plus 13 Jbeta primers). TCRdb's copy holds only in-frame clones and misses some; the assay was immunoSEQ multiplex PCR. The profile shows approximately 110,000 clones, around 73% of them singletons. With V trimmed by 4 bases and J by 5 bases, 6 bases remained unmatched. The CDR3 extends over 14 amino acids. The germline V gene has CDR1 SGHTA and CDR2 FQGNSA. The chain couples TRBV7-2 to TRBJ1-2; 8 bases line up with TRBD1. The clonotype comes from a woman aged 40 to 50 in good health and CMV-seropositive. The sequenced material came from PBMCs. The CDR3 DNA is TGTGCCAGCAGCTCGGGACAGGTGGGGTATGGCTACACCTTC. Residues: CASSSGQVGYGYTF.